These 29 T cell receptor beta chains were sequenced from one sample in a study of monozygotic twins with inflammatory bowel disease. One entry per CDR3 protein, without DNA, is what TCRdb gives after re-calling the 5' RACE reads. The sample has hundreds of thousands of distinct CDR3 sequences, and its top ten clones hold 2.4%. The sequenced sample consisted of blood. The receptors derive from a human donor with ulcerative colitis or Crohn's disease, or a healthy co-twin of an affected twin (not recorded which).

The CDR3 sequence is CASSKSSWDSSPVQPQHF. The chain employs TRBV19 and TRBJ1-5; absent DNA, TCRdb's TRBD1 call cannot be checked. The CDR3 totals 18 residues. Germline CDR1 reads LNHDA; CDR2 reads SQIVND (reference sequence).

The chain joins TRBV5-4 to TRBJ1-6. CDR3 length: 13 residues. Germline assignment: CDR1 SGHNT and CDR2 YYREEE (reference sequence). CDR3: CASSLVKNSPLHF.

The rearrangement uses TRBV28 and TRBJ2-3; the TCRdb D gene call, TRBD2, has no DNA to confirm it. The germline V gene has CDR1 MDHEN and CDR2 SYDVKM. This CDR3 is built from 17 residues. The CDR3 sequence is CASSLQSTAGGPDTQYF.

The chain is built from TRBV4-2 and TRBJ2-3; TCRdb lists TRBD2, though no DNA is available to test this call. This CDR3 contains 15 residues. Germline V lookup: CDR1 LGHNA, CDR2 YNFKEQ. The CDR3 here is CASSHPLAGADTQYF.

CDR3 sequence reads: CASSKHPGSNQPQHF. This chain joins TRBV12-3 or TRBV12-4 and TRBJ1-5; the TRBD1 assignment by TCRdb is unverifiable without DNA. This CDR3 region has 15 residues.

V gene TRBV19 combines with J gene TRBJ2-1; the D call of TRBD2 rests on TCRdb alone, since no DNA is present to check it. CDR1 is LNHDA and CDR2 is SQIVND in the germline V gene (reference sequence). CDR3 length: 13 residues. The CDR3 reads CASSPGAGSEQFF. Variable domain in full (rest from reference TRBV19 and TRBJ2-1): DGGITQSPKYLFRKEGQNVTLSCEQNLNHDAMYWYRQDPGQGLRLIYYSQIVNDFQKGDIAEGYSVSREKKESFPLTVTSAQKNPTAFYLCASSPGAGSEQFFGPGTRLTVL.

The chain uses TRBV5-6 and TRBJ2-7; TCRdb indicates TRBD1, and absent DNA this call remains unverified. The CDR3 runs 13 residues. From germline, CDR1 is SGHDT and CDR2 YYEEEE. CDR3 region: CASNWGQTGEQYF.

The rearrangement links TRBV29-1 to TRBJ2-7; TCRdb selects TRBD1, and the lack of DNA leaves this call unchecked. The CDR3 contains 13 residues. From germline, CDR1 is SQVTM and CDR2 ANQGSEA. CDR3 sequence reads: CSVDRQGIGEQYF.

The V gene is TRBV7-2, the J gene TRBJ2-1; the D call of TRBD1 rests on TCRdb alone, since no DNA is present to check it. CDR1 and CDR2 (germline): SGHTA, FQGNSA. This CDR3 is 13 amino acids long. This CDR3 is CASSMDRGDEQFF.

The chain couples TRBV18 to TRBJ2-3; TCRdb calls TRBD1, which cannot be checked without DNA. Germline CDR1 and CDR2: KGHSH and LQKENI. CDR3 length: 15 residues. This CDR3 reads CASSQETGGTDTQYF.

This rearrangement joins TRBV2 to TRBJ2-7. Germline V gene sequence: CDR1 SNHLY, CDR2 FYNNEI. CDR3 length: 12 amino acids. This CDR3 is CASKTDTYEQYF.

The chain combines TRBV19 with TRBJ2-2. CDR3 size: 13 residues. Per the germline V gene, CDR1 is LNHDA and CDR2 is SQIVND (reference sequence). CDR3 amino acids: CASRGFSTGELFF. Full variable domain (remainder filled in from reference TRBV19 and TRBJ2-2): DGGITQSPKYLFRKEGQNVTLSCEQNLNHDAMYWYRQDPGQGLRLIYYSQIVNDFQKGDIAEGYSVSREKKESFPLTVTSAQKNPTAFYLCASRGFSTGELFFGEGSRLTVL.

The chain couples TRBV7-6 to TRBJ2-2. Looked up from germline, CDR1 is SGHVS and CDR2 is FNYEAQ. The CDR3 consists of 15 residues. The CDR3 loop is CASSFLDVNAGELFF.

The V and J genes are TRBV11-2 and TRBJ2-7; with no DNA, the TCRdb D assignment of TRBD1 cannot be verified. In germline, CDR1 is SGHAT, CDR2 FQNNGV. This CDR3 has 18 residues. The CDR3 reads CASSKKGTGADYYYEQYF.

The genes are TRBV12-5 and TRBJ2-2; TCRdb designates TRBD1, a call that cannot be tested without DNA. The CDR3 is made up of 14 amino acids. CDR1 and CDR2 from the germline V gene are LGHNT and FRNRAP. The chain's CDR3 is CASGPGHYTGELFF.

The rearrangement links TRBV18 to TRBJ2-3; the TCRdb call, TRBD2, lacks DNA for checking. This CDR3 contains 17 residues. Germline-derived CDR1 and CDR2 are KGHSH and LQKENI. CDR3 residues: CASSRYGTSGSTDTQYF.

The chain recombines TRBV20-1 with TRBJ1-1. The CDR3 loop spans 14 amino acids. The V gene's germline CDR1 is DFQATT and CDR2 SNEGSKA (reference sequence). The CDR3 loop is CSAREGGLNTEAFF.

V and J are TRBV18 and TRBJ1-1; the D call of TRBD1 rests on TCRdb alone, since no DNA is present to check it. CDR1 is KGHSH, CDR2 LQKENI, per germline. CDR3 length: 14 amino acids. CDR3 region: CASSPETGKGEAFF.

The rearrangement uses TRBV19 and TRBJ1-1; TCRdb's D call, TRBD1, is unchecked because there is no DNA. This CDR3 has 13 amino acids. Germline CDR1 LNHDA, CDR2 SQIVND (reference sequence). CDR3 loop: CASSIVRGTEAFF.

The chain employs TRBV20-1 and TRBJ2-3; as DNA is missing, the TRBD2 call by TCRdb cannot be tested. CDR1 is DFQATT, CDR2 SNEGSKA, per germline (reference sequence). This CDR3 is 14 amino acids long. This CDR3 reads CSARGTEGTDTQYF.

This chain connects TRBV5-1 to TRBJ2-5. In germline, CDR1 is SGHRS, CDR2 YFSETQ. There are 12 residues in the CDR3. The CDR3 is CASSQLQETQYF.

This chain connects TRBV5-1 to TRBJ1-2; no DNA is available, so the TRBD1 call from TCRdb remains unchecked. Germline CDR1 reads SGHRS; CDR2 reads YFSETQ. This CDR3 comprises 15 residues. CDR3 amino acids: CASSRTYRDGYGYTF.

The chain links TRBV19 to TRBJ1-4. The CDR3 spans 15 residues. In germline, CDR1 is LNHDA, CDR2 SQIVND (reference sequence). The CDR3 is CASSIDRHRGEKLFF.

The CDR3 loop is CASQESTLSYEQYF. The chain links TRBV2 to TRBJ2-7. The CDR3 loop spans 14 amino acids. Germline loops: CDR1 SNHLY, CDR2 FYNNEI.

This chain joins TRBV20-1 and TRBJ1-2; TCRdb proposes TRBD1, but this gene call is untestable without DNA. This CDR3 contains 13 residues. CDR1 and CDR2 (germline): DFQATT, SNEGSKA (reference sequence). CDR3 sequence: CSAPRDRGYGYTF.

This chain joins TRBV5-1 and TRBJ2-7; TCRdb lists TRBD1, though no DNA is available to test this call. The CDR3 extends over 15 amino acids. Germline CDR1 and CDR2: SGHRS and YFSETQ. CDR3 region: CASSSIAGHSYEQYF.

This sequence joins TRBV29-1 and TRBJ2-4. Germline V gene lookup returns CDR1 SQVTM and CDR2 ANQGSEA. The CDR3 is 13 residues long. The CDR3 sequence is CSVGIGAKNIQYF.

CDR3 sequence: CASSARGLEKLFF. This rearrangement joins TRBV7-9 to TRBJ1-4; the TRBD1 assignment by TCRdb is unverifiable without DNA. This CDR3 has 13 amino acids. Germline CDR1 is SEHNR and CDR2 is FQNEAQ (reference sequence).

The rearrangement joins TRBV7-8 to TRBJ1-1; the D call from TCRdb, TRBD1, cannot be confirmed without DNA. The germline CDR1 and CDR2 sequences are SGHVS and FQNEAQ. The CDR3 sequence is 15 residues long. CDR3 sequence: CASSRLYFMNTEAFF. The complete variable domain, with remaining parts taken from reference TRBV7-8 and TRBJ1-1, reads GAGVSQSPRYKVAKRGQDVALRCDPISGHVSLFWYQQALGQGPEFLTYFQNEAQLDKSGLPSDRFFAERPEGSVSTLKIQRTQQEDSAVYLCASSRLYFMNTEAFFGQGTRLTVV.